This TCR beta chain was identified during a study of OX40 agonist ivuxolimab in advanced cancers. Looking at the study overall: Allowance was made for prior anti-PD-1, anti-PD-L1 or anti-CTLA-4 therapy, and roughly 39% had some. Partial responses, seen in three patients, involved one hepatocellular carcinoma and two cutaneous melanomas.

Germline V gene sequence: CDR1 SGHRS, CDR2 YFSETQ. The CDR3 runs 15 residues. The V end lost 1 base, the J end lost 2 bases, and 12 bases lay between the germline ends. The table came from immunoSEQ multiplex PCR; TCRdb's copy has only in-frame clones and leaves some out. The table includes 39,000 or so clones, around 90% detected once. The chain uses TRBV5-1 and TRBJ2-5; no reliable D call. This clonotype was obtained from an adult with an advanced solid tumor such as melanoma, head and neck, liver or kidney cancer. The sequences come from CD4+ or CD8+ T cells sorted from blood, collected in a trial of the OX40 agonist ivuxolimab. CDR3 DNA sequence: TGCGCCAGCAGCTTGCGCAGCACCCTTCAAGAGACCCAGTACTTC. This encodes CASSLRSTLQETQYF.